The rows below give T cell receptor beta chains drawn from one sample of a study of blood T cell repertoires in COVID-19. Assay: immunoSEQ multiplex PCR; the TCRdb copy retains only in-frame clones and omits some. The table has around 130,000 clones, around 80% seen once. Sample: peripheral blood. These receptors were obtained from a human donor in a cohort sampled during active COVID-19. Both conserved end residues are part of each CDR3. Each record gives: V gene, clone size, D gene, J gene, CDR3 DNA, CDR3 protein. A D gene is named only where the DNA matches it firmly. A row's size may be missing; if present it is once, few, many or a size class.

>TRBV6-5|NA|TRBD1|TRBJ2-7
TGTGCCAGCAGTCCGGGACAGAACTACGAGCAGTACTTC
CASSPGQNYEQYF
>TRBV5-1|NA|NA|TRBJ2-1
TGCGCCAGCAGCTCAGGGGCCCCATACAATGAGCAGTTCTTC
CASSSGAPYNEQFF
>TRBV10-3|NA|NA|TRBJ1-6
TGTGCCATCAGTGGTACGCAGGGAGGCAATTCACCCCTCCACTTT
CAISGTQGGNSPLHF
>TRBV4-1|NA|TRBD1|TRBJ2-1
TGCGCCAGCAGCCAAGGGGGGACAGGGGTGGTTGGGGAGCAGTTCTTC
CASSQGGTGVVGEQFF
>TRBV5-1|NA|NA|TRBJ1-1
TGCGCCAGCAGCCCTACCGGGACAACGAACACTGAAGCTTTCTTT
CASSPTGTTNTEAFF
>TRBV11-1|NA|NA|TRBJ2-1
TGTGCCAGCAGCTTAGTAAGCGGCGTCGGTGAGCAGTTCTTC
CASSLVSGVGEQFF
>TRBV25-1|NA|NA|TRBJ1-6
TGTGCCAGCAGTGTACAGAGCTCCTATAATTCACCCCTCCACTTT
CASSVQSSYNSPLHF
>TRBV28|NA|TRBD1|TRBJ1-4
TGTGCCAGCAGTCGAACCGGGACAGGGGGCGAAAAACTGTTTTTT
CASSRTGTGGEKLFF
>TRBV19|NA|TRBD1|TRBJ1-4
TGTGCCAGTAGTATTTCAACAGGGGACGAAAAACTGTTTTTT
CASSISTGDEKLFF
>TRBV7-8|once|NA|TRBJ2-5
TGTGCCAGCAGCCCCCGTCCCAGGGCTCAAGAGACCCAGTACTTC
CASSPRPRAQETQYF
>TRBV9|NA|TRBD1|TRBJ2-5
TGTGCCAGCAGCGCCACAGGACAGGGTTGGAAGACCCAGTACTTC
CASSATGQGWKTQYF
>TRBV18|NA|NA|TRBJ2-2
TGTGCCAGCTCACCACAGCTGGTTGGGGGCGCGGACACCGGGGAGCTGTTTTTT
CASSPQLVGGADTGELFF
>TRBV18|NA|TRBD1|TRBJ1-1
TGTGCCAGCTCACCCCAGACAGGGGGCAACACTGAAGCTTTCTTT
CASSPQTGGNTEAFF
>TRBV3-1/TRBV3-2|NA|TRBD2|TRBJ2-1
TGTGCCAGCAGCTCACTAGCGGGGGCAAACAATGAGCAGTTCTTC
CASSSLAGANNEQFF
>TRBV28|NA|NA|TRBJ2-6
TGTGCCAGCAGTTACACCCGCGGGGCAGCTTCTGGGGCCAACGTCCTGACTTTC
CASSYTRGAASGANVLTF
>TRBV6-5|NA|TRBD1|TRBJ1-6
TGTGCCAGCAGTTACTTACAGGGGGCTGATTCACCCCTCCACTTT
CASSYLQGADSPLHF
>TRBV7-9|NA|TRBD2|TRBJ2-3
TGTGCCAGCAGCCTTGGGCTAGCGGGGGCCCGGGGCACAGATACGCAGTATTTT
CASSLGLAGARGTDTQYF
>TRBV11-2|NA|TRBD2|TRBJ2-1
TGTGCCAGCAGCTGGAAGCGGGGGGGTGGTGAGCAGTTCTTC
CASSWKRGGGEQFF
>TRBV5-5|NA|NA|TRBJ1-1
TGTGCCAGCAGCGGGGAGGACGGTCAGATGAACACTGAAGCTTTCTTT
CASSGEDGQMNTEAFF
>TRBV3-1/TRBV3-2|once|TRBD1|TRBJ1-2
TGTGCCAGCAGCCAAGGGGACAGGGGGCTCTCTACCTATGGCTACACCTTC
CASSQGDRGLSTYGYTF
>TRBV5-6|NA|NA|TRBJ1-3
TGTGCCAGCAGGGTCCGGGGAGCTGGAAACACCATATATTTT
CASRVRGAGNTIYF
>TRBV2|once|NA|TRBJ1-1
TGTGCCAGCAGTGAAGGCAGTGGGTGGAGGAACACTGAAGCTTTCTTT
CASSEGSGWRNTEAFF